What follows describes a single T cell receptor (beta chain). Antigen specificity is unknown. The data derive from a study of T-cell reconstitution after alpha-beta-depleted transplantation in children. Study outcomes and limitations: Newly produced T cells mostly provided counts and TCRbeta diversity after one year, as hyperexpanded clones declined.

The CDR3 runs to 16 residues. TCRbeta library preparation incorporated unique molecular identifiers. Via MiXCR, TCRdb re-called the PCR reads, giving one row per CDR3 protein. The sample has about 580,000 distinct CDR3 sequences, 23% seen once; the top ten hold less than 15%. The chain couples TRBV12-2 to TRBJ2-3. TRBV12-2 is described as a pseudogene. This specimen consisted of PBMCs, mostly from graft donor cells, obtained 360 days after TCRalphabeta/CD19-depleted stem cell transplant. This sequence was found in a boy in the first two years of life who had a stem cell transplant for acute myeloid leukemia, so the T cells may come from the graft donor. Written as DNA, the CDR3 is TGTGCAAGTCGCTTCGGACCGAAACGCCGCACAGATACGCAGTATTTT. Amino acids: CASRFGPKRRTDTQYF.